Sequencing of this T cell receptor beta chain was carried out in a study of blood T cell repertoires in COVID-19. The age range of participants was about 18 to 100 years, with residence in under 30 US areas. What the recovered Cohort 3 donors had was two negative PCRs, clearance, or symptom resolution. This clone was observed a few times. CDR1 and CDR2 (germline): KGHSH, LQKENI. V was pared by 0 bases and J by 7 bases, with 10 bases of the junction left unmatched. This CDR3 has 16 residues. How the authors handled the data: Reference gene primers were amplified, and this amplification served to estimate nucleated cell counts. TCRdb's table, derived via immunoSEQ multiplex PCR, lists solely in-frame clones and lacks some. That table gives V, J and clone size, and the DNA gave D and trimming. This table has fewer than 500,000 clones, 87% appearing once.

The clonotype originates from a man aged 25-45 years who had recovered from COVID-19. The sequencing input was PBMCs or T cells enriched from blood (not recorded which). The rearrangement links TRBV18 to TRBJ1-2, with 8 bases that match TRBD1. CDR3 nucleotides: TGTGCCAGCTCACCACCGGCAGGGGGCGGTGTGAGTGGCTACACCTTC. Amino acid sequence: CASSPPAGGGVSGYTF.